A selection of T cell receptor beta chains follows, all from one sample in a study of CD8 T cells in Susac syndrome. TCRdb analysed the immunoSEQ multiplex PCR reads with MiXCR anew, one entry per CDR3 protein. The data contain some 140,000 distinct CDR3 sequences, around nine tenths of them seen just once; the ten biggest clones take up around 0.24%. Sample: CD8+ T cells from PBMCs. All receptors come from a human donor with multiple sclerosis. Each CDR3 is given without its conserved first and last residue. The D gene is left open where the match is weak.

cdr3_aa | j_call | v_call | d_call
ASTGDRNQETQY | TRBJ2-5 | TRBV2 | TRBD1
AWSVNEQY | TRBJ2-7 | TRBV30 | NA
ASSEYSDQEYQPQH | TRBJ1-5 | TRBV27 | NA
ASSPITTDTQY | TRBJ2-3 | TRBV27 | NA
ASSVGPDTQY | TRBJ2-3 | TRBV27 | NA
ASSLGDSGHGYT | TRBJ1-2 | TRBV7-9 | TRBD1
ASSALLAGREQF | TRBJ2-1 | TRBV4-3 | NA
ASRGTGENEQY | TRBJ2-7 | TRBV12-3/TRBV12-4 | TRBD1
ASSYTQPGGPGELF | TRBJ2-2 | TRBV6-5 | NA
ASSIGGSYEQY | TRBJ2-7 | TRBV19 | NA
ASRATGPGEQY | TRBJ2-7 | TRBV27 | NA
ASSQDAGGSYEQY | TRBJ2-7 | TRBV4-2 | TRBD2
ASSLGVGNTEAF | TRBJ1-1 | TRBV7-9 | NA
ATSSIYPGPYNEQF | TRBJ2-1 | TRBV15 | NA
SARAQGAYEQY | TRBJ2-7 | TRBV20-1 | TRBD1
ASSWTGGELREAQY | TRBJ2-3 | TRBV5-6 | TRBD2
ASSKGQGTDTQY | TRBJ2-3 | TRBV5-1 | NA